This entry concerns a single T cell receptor (beta chain). Its antigen is currently unknown. The data belong to a study of cytomegalovirus exposure and HLA in healthy donors. The wider study: Earlier, 95 million to 130 million unique TCR beta sequences were recovered from some 200 million T cells by an analysis.

PCR was performed using 60 Vbeta and 13 Jbeta primers. TCRdb's table, derived via immunoSEQ multiplex PCR, lists solely in-frame clones and lacks some. The sample consists of some 120,000 clones, around two thirds of them appearing once. The V segment lost 5 bases and the J segment 8 bases; nucleotides outside the gene matches: 17. Germline values: CDR1 SEHNR, CDR2 FQNEAQ (reference sequence). This CDR3 has 17 amino acids. General study results and limits: The classifier, whose performance was assessed in both the original and validation cohorts, reportedly diagnosed cytomegalovirus status with high specificity and sensitivity.

The chain joins TRBV7-9 to TRBJ2-1; 8 bases match TRBD2. The TCR was taken from a woman in her 40s in good health and CMV-seropositive. The material sequenced was PBMCs. CDR3 sequence (DNA): TGTGCCAGCAGCACGGGTAGAGTAGTGCGGGGGGCCCATGAGCAGTTCTTC. Protein product: CASSTGRVVRGAHEQFF.